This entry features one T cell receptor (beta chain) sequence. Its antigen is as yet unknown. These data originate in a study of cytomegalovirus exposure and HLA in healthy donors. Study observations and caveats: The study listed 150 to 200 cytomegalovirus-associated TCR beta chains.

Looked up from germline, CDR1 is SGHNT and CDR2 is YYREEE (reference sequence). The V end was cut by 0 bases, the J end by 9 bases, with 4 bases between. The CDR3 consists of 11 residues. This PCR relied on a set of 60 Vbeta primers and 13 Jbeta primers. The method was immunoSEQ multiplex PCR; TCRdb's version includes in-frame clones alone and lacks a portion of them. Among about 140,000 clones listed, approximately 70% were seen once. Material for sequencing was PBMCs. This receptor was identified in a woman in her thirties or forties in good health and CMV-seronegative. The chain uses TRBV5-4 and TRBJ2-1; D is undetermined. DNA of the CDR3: TGTGCCAGCAGCTTGGGAGGTGAGCAGTTCTTC. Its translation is CASSLGGEQFF. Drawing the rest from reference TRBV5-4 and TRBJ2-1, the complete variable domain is ETGVTQSPTHLIKTRGQQVTLRCSSQSGHNTVSWYQQALGQGPQFIFQYYREEENGRGNFPPRFSGLQFPNYSSELNVNALELDDSALYLCASSLGGEQFFGPGTRLTVL.